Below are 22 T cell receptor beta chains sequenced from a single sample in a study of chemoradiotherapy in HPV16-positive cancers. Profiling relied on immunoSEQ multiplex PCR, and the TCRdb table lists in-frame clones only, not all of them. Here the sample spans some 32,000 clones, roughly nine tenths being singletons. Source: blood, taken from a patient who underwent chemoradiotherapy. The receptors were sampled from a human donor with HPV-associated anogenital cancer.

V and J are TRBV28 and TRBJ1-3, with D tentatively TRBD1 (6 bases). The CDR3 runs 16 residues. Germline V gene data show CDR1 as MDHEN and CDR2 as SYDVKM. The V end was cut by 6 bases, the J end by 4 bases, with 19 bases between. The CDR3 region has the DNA TGTGCCAGCAGAACCCCTGCGACAGGCAAAGGAAACACCATATATTTT. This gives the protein CASRTPATGKGNTIYF.

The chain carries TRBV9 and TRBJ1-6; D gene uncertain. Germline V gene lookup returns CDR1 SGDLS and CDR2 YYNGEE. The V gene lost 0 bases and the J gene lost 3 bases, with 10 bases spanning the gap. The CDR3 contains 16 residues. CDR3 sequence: CASSVGQAIYNSPLHF. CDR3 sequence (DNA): TGTGCCAGCAGCGTAGGGCAGGCCATCTATAATTCACCCCTCCACTTT.

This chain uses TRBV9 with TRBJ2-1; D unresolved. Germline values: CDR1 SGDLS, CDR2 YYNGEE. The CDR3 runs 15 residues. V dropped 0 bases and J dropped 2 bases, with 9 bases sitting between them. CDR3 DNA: TGTGCCAGCAGCGTAGGTAGTACTCCCTACAATGAGCAGTTCTTC. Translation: CASSVGSTPYNEQFF. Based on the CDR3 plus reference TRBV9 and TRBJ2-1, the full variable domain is DSGVTQTPKHLITATGQRVTLRCSPRSGDLSVYWYQQSLDQGLQFLIQYYNGEERAKGNILERFSAQQFPDLHSELNLSSLELGDSALYFCASSVGSTPYNEQFFGPGTRLTVL.

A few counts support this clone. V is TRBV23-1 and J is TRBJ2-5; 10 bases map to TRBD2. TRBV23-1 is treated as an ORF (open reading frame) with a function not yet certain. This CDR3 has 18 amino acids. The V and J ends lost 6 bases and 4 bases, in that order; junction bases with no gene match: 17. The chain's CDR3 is CASSQTPLGAGGRETQYF. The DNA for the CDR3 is TGCGCCAGCAGCCAAACGCCCCTGGGAGCGGGGGGGAGAGAGACCCAGTACTTC.

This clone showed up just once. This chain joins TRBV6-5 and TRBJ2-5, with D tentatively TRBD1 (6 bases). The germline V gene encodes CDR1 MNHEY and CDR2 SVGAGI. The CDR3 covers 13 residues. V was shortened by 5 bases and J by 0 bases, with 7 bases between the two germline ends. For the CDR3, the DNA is TGTGCCAGCAGTCCAGGGGACCAAGAGACCCAGTACTTC. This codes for CASSPGDQETQYF.

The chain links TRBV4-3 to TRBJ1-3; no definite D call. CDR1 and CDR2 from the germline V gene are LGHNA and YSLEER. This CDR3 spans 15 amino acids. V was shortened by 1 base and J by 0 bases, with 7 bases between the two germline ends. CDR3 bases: TGCGCCAGCAGCCAAGTTCTGGACTCTGGAAACACCATATATTTT. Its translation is CASSQVLDSGNTIYF.

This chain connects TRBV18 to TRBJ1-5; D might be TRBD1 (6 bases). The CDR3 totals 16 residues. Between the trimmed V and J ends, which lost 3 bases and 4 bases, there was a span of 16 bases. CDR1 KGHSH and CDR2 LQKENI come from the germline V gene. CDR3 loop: CASSPNQGDINQPQHF. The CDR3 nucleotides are TGTGCCAGCTCACCTAACCAAGGGGACATTAATCAGCCCCAGCATTTT.

CDR3 sequence reads: CASSPTGRKLSPLHF. CDR3 DNA: TGTGCCAGTAGCCCCACGGGACGTAAATTATCACCCCTCCACTTT. The rearrangement joins TRBV19 to TRBJ1-6; TRBD1 is a possible D gene (5 bases). The CDR3 loop spans 15 amino acids. The germline V and J ends were trimmed by 6 bases and 10 bases, with 19 bases remaining between them. Per the germline V gene, CDR1 is LNHDA and CDR2 is SQIVND (reference sequence).

The CDR3 DNA sequence: TGTGCCAGCAGCCCCCGAGGAGGTTTGGGGGAAAAACTGTTTTTT. Its translation is CASSPRGGLGEKLFF. This chain joins TRBV11-2 and TRBJ1-4, with unresolved D. The length of the CDR3 is 15 residues. V lost 5 bases and J lost 8, with 18 bases in between. Looked up from germline, CDR1 is SGHAT and CDR2 is FQNNGV.

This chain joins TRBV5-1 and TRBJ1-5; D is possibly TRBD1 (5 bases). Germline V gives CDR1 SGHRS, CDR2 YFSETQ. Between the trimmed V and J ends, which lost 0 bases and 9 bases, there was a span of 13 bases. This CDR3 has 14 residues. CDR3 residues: CASSLEGEGMPQHF. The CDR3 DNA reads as TGCGCCAGCAGCTTGGAAGGGGAAGGTATGCCCCAGCATTTT.

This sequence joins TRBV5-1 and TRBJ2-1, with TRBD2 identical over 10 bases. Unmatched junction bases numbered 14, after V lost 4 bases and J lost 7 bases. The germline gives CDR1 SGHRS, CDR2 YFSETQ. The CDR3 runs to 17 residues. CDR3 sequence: CASSPSQLAGRRNEQFF. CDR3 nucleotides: TGCGCCAGCAGCCCCTCCCAACTAGCGGGGAGAAGGAATGAGCAGTTCTTC.

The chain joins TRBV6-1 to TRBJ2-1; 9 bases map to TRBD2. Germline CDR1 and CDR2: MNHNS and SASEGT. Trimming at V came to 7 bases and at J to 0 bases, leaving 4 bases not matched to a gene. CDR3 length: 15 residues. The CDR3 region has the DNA TGTGCCAGCACCCCACTAGCGGGCTCCTACAATGAGCAGTTCTTC. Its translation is CASTPLAGSYNEQFF.

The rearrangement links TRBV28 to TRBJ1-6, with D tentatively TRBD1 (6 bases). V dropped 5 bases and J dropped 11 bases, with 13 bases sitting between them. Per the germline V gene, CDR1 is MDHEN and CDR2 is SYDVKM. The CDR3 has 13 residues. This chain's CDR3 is CASSPGGAPPLHF. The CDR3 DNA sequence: TGTGCCAGCAGTCCTGGGGGGGCTCCACCCCTCCACTTT. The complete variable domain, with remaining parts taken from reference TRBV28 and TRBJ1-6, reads DVKVTQSSRYLVKRTGEKVFLECVQDMDHENMFWYRQDPGLGLRLIYFSYDVKMKEKGDIPEGYSVSREKKERFSLILESASTNQTSMYLCASSPGGAPPLHFGNGTRLTVT.

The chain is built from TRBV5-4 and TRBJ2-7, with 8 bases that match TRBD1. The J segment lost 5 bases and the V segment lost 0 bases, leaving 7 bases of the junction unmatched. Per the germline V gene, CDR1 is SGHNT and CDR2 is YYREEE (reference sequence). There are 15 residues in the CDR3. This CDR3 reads CASSLAPGGGDEQYF. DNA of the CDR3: TGTGCCAGCAGCTTGGCCCCAGGGGGCGGCGACGAGCAGTACTTC.

The CDR3 DNA sequence: TGTGCCAGCAGCACGGAGGACAGCCGGAACACTGAAGCTTTCTTT. This translates into CASSTEDSRNTEAFF. This chain joins TRBV5-4 and TRBJ1-1; TRBD1 might be the D (6 bases). Germline V lookup: CDR1 SGHNT, CDR2 YYREEE (reference sequence). The CDR3 sequence is 15 residues long. The V end lost 4 bases, the J end lost 1 base, and 14 bases lay between the germline ends. The full variable domain, its missing parts supplied by reference TRBV5-4 and TRBJ1-1, is ETGVTQSPTHLIKTRGQQVTLRCSSQSGHNTVSWYQQALGQGPQFIFQYYREEENGRGNFPPRFSGLQFPNYSSELNVNALELDDSALYLCASSTEDSRNTEAFFGQGTRLTVV.

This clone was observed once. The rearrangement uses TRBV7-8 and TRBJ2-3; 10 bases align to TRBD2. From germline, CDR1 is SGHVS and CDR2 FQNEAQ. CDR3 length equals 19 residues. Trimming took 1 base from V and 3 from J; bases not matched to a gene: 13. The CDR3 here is CASSLVLRASGSLTDTQYF. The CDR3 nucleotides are TGTGCCAGCAGCTTAGTCCTCCGGGCTAGCGGGAGTCTGACAGATACGCAGTATTTT.

CDR3 nucleotide sequence: TGTGCCAGCTCACCAAGCGGTAACACTGAAGCTTTCTTT. It yields the protein CASSPSGNTEAFF. V is TRBV18 and J is TRBJ1-1; D unclear. Between the trimmed V and J ends, which lost 2 bases and 2 bases, there was a span of 6 bases. The V gene's germline CDR1 is KGHSH and CDR2 LQKENI. This CDR3 has 13 amino acids.

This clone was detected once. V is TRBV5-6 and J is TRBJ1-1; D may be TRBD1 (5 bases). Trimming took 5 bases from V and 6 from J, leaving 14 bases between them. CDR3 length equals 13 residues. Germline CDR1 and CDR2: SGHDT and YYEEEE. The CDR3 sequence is CASREGVSAEAFF. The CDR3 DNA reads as TGTGCCAGCAGGGAAGGGGTGTCGGCTGAAGCTTTCTTT.

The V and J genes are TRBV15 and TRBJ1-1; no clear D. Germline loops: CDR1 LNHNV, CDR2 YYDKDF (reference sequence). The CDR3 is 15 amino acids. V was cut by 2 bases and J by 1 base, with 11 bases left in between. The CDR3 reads CATSRSAAKNTEAFF. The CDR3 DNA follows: TGTGCCACCAGCAGATCCGCTGCCAAGAACACTGAAGCTTTCTTT.

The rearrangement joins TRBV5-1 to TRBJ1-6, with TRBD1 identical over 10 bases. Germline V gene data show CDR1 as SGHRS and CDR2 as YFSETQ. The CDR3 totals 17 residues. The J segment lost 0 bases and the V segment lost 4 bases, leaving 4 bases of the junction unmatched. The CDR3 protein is CASSPGQGTSYNSPLHF. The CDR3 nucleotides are TGCGCCAGCAGCCCGGGACAGGGGACCTCCTATAATTCACCCCTCCACTTT.

CDR3 DNA: TGTGCCAGCAGTTCCGCCGACCTCCTCTATGGCTACACCTTC. Translating it yields CASSSADLLYGYTF. The rearrangement uses TRBV27 and TRBJ1-2, with no clear D. This CDR3 region has 14 residues. Deletions cut 4 bases from V and 4 bases from J, with 13 bases between. CDR1 MNHEY and CDR2 SMNVEV come from the germline V gene (reference sequence).

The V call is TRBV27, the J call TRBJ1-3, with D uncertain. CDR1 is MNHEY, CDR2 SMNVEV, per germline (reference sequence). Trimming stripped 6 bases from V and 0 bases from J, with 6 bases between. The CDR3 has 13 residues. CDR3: CASRGSSGNTIYF. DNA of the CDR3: TGTGCCAGCAGGGGTTCCTCTGGAAACACCATATATTTT.